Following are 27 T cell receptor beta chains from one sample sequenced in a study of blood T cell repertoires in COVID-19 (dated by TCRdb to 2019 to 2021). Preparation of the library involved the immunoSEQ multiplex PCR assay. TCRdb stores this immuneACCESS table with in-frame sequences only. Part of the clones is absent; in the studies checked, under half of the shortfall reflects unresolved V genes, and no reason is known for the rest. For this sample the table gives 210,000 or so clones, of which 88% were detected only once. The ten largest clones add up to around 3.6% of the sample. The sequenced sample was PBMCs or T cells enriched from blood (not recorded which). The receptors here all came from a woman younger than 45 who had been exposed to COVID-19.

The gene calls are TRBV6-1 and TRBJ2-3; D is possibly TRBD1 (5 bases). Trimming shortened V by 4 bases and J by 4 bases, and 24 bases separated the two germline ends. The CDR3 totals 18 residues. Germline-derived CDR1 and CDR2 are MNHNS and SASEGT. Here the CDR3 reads CASSVLVLSGLGADTQYF. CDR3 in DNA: TGTGCCAGCAGTGTTTTAGTTCTTTCCGGATTAGGGGCAGATACGCAGTATTTT.

The DNA for the CDR3 is TGTGCCTGGAGTCCTCCTGGAAACACCATATATTTT. Translating gives CAWSPPGNTIYF. The J gene is TRBJ1-3, the V gene TRBV30; D remains unclear. The V end lost 2 bases, the J end lost 2 bases, and 4 bases lay between the germline ends. Germline values: CDR1 GTSNPN, CDR2 SVGIG (reference sequence). The CDR3 loop spans 12 amino acids.

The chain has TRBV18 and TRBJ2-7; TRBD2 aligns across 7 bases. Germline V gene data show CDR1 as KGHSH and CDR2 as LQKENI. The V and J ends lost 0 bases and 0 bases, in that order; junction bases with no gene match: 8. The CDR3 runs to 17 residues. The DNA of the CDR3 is TGTGCCAGCTCACCACCGGGGCTAGCGGATAGCTCCTACGAGCAGTACTTC. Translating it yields CASSPPGLADSSYEQYF.

This CDR3 reads CASSLASVGLAGAGQYF. For the CDR3, the DNA is TGTGCCAGCAGCTTAGCTTCAGTGGGACTAGCGGGAGCGGGGCAGTACTTC. The gene calls are TRBV7-2 and TRBJ2-7; 14 bases are shared with TRBD2. J lost 9 bases, V lost 0 bases, and 10 bases had no gene match. Germline loops: CDR1 SGHTA, CDR2 FQGNSA. CDR3 size: 17 residues.

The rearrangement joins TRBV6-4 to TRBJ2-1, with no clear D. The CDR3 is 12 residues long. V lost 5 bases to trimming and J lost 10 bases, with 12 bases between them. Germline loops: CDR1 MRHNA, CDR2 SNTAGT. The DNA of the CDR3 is TGTGCCAGCAGTAAAAACGGAGAAGAGCAGTTCTTC. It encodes CASSKNGEEQFF.

CDR3 amino acids: CASSEAPGQTDGYTF. The CDR3 DNA sequence: TGTGCCAGCAGTGAAGCCCCGGGACAGACTGATGGCTACACCTTC. V and J are TRBV2 and TRBJ1-2; 7 bases line up with TRBD1. The V gene's germline CDR1 is SNHLY and CDR2 FYNNEI. V shed 0 bases, J shed 6 bases, and the junction held 7 bases outside the gene matches. This CDR3 contains 15 residues.

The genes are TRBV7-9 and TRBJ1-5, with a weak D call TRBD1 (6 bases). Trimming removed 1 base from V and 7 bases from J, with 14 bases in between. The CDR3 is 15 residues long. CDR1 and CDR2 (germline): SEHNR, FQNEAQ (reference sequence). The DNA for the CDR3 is TGTGCCAGCAGCTTAGTGGGGGAGGGGGACCAGCCCCAGCATTTT. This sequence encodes CASSLVGEGDQPQHF.

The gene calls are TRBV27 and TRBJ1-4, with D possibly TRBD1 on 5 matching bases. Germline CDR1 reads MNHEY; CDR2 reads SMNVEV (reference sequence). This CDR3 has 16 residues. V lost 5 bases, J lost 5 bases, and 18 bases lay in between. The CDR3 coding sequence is TGTGCCAGCAGTCCTTGGGACTCCTCTTCGAATGAAAAACTGTTTTTT. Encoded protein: CASSPWDSSSNEKLFF.

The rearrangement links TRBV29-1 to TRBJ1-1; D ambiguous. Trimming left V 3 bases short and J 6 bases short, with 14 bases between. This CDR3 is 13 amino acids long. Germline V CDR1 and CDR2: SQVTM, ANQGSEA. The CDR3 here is CSVEGVAFAEAFF. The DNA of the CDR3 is TGCAGCGTTGAGGGAGTAGCTTTCGCTGAAGCTTTCTTT.

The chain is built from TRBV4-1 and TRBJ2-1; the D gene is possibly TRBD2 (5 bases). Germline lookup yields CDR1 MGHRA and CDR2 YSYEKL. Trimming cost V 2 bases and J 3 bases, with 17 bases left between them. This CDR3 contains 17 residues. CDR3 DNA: TGCGCCAGCAGCCAATCACCCAGCGGAGATTTCTACAATGAGCAGTTCTTC. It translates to CASSQSPSGDFYNEQFF.

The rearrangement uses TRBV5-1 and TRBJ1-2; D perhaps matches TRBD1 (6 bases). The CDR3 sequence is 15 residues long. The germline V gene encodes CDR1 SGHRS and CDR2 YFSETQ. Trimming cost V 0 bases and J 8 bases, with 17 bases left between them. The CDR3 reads CASSLDLAPDRGYTF. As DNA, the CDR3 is TGCGCCAGCAGCTTGGACCTTGCTCCCGACAGGGGCTACACCTTC.

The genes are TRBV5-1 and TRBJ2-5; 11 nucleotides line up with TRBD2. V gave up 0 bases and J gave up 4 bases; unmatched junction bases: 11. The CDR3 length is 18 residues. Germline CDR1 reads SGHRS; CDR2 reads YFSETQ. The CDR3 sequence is CASSLGGTSGGGSETQYF. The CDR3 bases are TGCGCCAGCAGCTTGGGCGGGACTAGCGGAGGGGGGTCAGAGACCCAGTACTTC.

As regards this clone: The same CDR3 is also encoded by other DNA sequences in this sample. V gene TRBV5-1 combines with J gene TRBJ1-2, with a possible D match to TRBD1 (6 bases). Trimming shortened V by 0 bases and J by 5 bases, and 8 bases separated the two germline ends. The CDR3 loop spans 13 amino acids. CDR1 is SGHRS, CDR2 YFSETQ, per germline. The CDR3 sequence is CASSLDRDYGYTF. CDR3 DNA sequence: TGCGCCAGCAGCTTGGACAGGGATTATGGCTACACCTTC.

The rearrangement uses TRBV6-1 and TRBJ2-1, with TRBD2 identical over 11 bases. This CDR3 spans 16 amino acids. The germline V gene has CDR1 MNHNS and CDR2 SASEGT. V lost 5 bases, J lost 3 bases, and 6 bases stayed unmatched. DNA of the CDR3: TGTGCCAGCAGTCAAGAGGGACTAGCGGACTACAATGAGCAGTTCTTC. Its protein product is CASSQEGLADYNEQFF.

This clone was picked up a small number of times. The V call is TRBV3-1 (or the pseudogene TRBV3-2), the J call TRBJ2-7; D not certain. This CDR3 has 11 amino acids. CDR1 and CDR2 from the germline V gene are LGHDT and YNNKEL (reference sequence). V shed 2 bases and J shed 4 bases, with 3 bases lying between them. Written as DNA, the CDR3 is TGTGCCAGCAGCCAACATTACGAGCAGTACTTC. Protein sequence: CASSQHYEQYF.

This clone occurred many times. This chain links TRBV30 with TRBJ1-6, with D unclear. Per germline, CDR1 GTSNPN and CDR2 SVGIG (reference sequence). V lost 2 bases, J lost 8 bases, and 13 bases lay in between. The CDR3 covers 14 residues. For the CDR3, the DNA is TGTGCCTGGAGTAGAGGAGGCCTTGATTCACCCCTCCACTTT. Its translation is CAWSRGGLDSPLHF.

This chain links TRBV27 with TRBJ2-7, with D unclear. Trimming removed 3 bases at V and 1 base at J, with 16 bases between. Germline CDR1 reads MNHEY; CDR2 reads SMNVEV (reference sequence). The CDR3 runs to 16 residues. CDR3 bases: TGTGCCAGCAGTTTTTTACGTGCTGGTAGTTCCTACGAGCAGTACTTC. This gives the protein CASSFLRAGSSYEQYF.

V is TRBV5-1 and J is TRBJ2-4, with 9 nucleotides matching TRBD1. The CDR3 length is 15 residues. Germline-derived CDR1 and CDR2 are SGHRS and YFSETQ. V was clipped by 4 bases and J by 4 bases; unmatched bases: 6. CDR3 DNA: TGCGCCAGCAGCCTCCGGACAGGGGAAAAAAACATTCAGTACTTC. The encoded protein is CASSLRTGEKNIQYF.

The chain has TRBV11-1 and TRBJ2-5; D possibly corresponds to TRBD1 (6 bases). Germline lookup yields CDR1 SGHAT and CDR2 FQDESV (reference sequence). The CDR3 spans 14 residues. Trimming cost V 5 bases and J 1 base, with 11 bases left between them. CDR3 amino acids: CASSPRGGQETQYF. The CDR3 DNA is TGTGCCAGCAGCCCCCGAGGGGGCCAAGAGACCCAGTACTTC.

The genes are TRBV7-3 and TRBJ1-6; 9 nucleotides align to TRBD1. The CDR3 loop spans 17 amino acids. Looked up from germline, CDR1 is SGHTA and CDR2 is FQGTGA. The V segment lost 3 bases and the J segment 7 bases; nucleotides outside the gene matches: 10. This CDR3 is CASSFLRTGARNSPLHF. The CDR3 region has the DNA TGTGCCAGCAGCTTTCTTCGGACAGGGGCTAGAAATTCACCCCTCCACTTT.

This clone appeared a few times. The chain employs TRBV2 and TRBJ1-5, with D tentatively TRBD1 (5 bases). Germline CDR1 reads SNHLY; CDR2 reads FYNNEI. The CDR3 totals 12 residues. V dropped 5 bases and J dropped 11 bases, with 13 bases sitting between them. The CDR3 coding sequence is TGTGCCAGCAGTCAGGGCGATCTGACCCAGCATTTT. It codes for CASSQGDLTQHF.

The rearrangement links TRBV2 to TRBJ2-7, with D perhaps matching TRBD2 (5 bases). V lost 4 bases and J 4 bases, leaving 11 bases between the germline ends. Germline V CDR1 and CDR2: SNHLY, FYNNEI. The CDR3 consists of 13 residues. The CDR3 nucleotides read TGTGCCAGCAGTGGCAATGGACTTTACGAGCAGTACTTC. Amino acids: CASSGNGLYEQYF.

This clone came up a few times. CDR3 amino acids: CASSVGITPYEQYF. The DNA of the CDR3 is TGTGCCAGCAGCGTAGGCATAACTCCCTACGAGCAGTACTTC. The rearrangement uses TRBV9 and TRBJ2-7; no reliable D call. The CDR3 spans 14 residues. Germline V gives CDR1 SGDLS, CDR2 YYNGEE. The V end was cut by 0 bases, the J end by 2 bases, with 9 bases between.

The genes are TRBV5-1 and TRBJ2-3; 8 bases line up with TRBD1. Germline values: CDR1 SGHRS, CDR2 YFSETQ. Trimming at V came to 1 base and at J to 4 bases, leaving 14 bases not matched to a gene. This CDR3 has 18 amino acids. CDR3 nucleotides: TGCGCCAGCAGCTTGCGTGCTGGGACAGGTCGTACGGCAGATACGCAGTATTTT. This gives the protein CASSLRAGTGRTADTQYF.

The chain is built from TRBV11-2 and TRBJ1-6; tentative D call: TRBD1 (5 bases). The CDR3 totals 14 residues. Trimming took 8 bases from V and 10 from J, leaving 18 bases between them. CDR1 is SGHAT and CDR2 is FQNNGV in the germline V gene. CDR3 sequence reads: CASGTIRTRSPLHF. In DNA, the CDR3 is TGTGCCAGCGGGACGATTAGGACTAGATCACCCCTCCACTTT. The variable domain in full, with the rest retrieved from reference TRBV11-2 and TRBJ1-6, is EAGVAQSPRYKIIEKRQSVAFWCNPISGHATLYWYQQILGQGPKLLIQFQNNGVVDDSQLPKDRFSAERLKGVDSTLKIQPAKLEDSAVYLCASGTIRTRSPLHFGNGTRLTVT.

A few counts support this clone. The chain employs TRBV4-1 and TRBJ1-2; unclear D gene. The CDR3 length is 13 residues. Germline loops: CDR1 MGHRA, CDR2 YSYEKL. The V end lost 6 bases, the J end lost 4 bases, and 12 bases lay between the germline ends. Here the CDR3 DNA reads TGCGCCAGCAGGGGAGGCGCCTCCTATGGCTACACCTTC. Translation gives CASRGGASYGYTF.

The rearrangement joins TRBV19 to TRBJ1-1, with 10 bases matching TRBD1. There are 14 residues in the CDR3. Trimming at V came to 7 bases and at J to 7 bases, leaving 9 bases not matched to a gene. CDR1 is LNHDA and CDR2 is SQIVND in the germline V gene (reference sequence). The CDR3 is CASIRDRGYNEAFF. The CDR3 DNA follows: TGTGCCAGTATCAGGGACAGGGGATACAATGAAGCTTTCTTT.